This T cell receptor beta chain stems from a study of cytomegalovirus exposure and HLA in healthy donors. Study-wide results and caveats: 150 or so TCR beta chains were listed as cytomegalovirus-associated.

The germline V and J ends were trimmed by 5 bases and 5 bases, with 6 bases remaining between them. CDR1 is SGHTA, CDR2 FQGNSA, per germline. The CDR3 runs 11 residues. Regarding this clone: Antigen: not known.

PCR was performed using 60 Vbeta and 13 Jbeta primers. The protocol was immunoSEQ multiplex PCR, while the TCRdb copy is restricted to in-frame clones and leaves out a portion. This repertoire shows 80,000 to 130,000 clones, roughly 75% found once; its top ten account for roughly an eighth. Material for sequencing was PBMCs. The receptor comes from a male donor in good health and CMV-seropositive. The chain recombines TRBV7-2 with TRBJ2-5; D is unresolved. The CDR3 region is CASSPGETQYF. The CDR3 DNA reads TGTGCCAGCAGCCCCGGTGAGACCCAGTACTTC.